This is a list of T cell receptor beta chains from one sample in a study of blood T cells in healthy people across ages. TCRdb analysed the 5' RACE reads with MiXCR anew, one entry per CDR3 protein. The sample lists roughly 800,000 distinct CDR3 sequences; around half were seen once. Sequenced input: blood. Receptors were obtained from an elderly man in good health. CDR3s include the opening cysteine and the closing phenylalanine or tryptophan. Fields, in order: J gene, V gene, CDR3 length, clone size, D gene, CDR3 DNA, CDR3 protein. A D gene is named only where the DNA matches it firmly. Expanded clones get a size class; other rows say once, few or many, or leave the size out.

j_gene: TRBJ2-5
v_gene: TRBV29-1
len: 13
abundance: few
d_gene: NA
CDR3nt: TGCAGCGCCGAACTAACTAGCAGAGAGACCCAGTACTTC
CDR3aa: CSAELTSRETQYF

j_gene: TRBJ2-7
v_gene: TRBV13
len: 13
abundance: NA
d_gene: NA
CDR3nt: TGTGCCAGCAGCTTCCGGCAGGGCTACGAGCAGTACTTC
CDR3aa: CASSFRQGYEQYF

j_gene: TRBJ2-5
v_gene: TRBV10-3
len: 11
abundance: NA
d_gene: NA
CDR3nt: TGTGCCATCAGGAACACGGTGGAGCAGTACTTC
CDR3aa: CAIRNTVEQYF

j_gene: TRBJ1-2
v_gene: TRBV12-3/TRBV12-4
len: 13
abundance: few
d_gene: NA
CDR3nt: TGTGCCAGCAGTTCCTCTTTGGGCTATGGCTACACCTTC
CDR3aa: CASSSSLGYGYTF

j_gene: TRBJ1-5
v_gene: TRBV6-5
len: 13
abundance: NA
d_gene: NA
CDR3nt: TGTGCCAGCAGGCAGGGAAGCAATCAGCCCCAGCATTTT
CDR3aa: CASRQGSNQPQHF

j_gene: TRBJ2-5
v_gene: TRBV5-1
len: 13
abundance: NA
d_gene: NA
CDR3nt: TGCGCCAGCAGCCAGGGGTTCGAGGAGACCCAGTACTTC
CDR3aa: CASSQGFEETQYF

j_gene: TRBJ1-4
v_gene: TRBV5-1
len: 13
abundance: few
d_gene: NA
CDR3nt: TGCGCCAGCGGCCTCGGGGGGAGTGAAAAACTGTTTTTT
CDR3aa: CASGLGGSEKLFF

j_gene: TRBJ2-7
v_gene: TRBV20-1
len: 15
abundance: NA
d_gene: TRBD2
CDR3nt: TGCAGTGCCCCCCAGCTAGCGGGAGGCGCCGACGAGCAGTACTTC
CDR3aa: CSAPQLAGGADEQYF

j_gene: TRBJ2-7
v_gene: TRBV20-1
len: 14
abundance: NA
d_gene: TRBD2
CDR3nt: TGCAGTGCTAGGCACGGGACTAGGGCTTCCGAGCAGTACTTC
CDR3aa: CSARHGTRASEQYF

j_gene: TRBJ1-1
v_gene: TRBV3-1
len: 15
abundance: few
d_gene: TRBD1
CDR3nt: TGTGCCAGCTTACATTCAGACAGGGGTCAAACTGAAGCTTTCTTT
CDR3aa: CASLHSDRGQTEAFF

j_gene: TRBJ2-5
v_gene: TRBV28
len: 15
abundance: NA
d_gene: TRBD1
CDR3nt: TGTGCCAGCAGTTTCCCTAGGACAGGGGCGGAGACCCAGTACTTC
CDR3aa: CASSFPRTGAETQYF

j_gene: TRBJ2-1
v_gene: TRBV2
len: 15
abundance: NA
d_gene: TRBD2
CDR3nt: TGTGCCAGCAGTGGCGGCGGGAGCGACTACAATGAGCAGTTCTTC
CDR3aa: CASSGGGSDYNEQFF

j_gene: TRBJ1-5
v_gene: TRBV21-1
len: 18
abundance: NA
d_gene: NA
CDR3nt: TGTGCCAGCAGCAAAAGCCGTCTGGGACAGGGGCCTTTGGGGCCCCAGCATTTT
CDR3aa: CASSKSRLGQGPLGPQHF

j_gene: TRBJ2-7
v_gene: TRBV6-2/TRBV6-3
len: 13
abundance: NA
d_gene: NA
CDR3nt: TGTGCCAGCAGTGATCCCTCCTACAATGAGCAGTACTTC
CDR3aa: CASSDPSYNEQYF

j_gene: TRBJ2-5
v_gene: TRBV12-3/TRBV12-4
len: 12
abundance: NA
d_gene: TRBD1
CDR3nt: TGTGCCAGCAGCCCCGGACAGGGGGCATGGTACTTC
CDR3aa: CASSPGQGAWYF

j_gene: TRBJ2-3
v_gene: TRBV6-5
len: 14
abundance: NA
d_gene: TRBD1
CDR3nt: TGTGCCAGCTTCAGGACAGGGGGCGCCGGATACGCGTATTTT
CDR3aa: CASFRTGGAGYAYF